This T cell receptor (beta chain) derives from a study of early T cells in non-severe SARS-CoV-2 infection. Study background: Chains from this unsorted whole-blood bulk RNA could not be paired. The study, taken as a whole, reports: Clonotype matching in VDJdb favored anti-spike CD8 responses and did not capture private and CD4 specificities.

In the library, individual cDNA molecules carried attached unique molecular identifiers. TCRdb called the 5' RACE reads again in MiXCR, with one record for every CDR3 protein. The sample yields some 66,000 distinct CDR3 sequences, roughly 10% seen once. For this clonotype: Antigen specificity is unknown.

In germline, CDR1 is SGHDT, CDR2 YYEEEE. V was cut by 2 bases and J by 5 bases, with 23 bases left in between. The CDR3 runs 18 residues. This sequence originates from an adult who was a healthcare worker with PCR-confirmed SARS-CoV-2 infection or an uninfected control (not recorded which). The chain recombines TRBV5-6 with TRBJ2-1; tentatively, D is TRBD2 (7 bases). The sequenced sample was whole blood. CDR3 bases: TGTGCCAGCAGCTTAGGGATAGGGGGAGGGAAAGTAGACAATGAGCAGTTCTTC. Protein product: CASSLGIGGGKVDNEQFF.